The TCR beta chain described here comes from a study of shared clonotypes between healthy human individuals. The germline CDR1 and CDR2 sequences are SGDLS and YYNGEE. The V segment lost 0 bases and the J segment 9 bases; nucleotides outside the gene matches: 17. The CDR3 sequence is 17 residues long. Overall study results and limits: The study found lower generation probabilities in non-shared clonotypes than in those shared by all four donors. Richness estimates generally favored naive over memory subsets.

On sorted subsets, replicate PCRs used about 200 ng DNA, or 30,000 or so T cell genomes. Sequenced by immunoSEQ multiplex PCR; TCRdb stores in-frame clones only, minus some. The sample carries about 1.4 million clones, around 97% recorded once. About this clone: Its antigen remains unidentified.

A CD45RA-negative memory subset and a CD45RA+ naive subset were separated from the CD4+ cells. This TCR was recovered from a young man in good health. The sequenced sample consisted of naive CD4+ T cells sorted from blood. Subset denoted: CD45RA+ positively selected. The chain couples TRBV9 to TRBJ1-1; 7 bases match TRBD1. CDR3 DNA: TGTGCCAGCAGCGTAGAGGAGGGGGCGAGGCCAGGGGACAAAGCTTTCTTT. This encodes CASSVEEGARPGDKAFF.